These 32 T cell receptor beta chains came from one sample sequenced in a study of T cells in Graves' hyperthyroidism and ophthalmopathy (dated by TCRdb to between 2018 and 2020). Receptor libraries were prepared by multiplex PCR. Sequencing relied on an Illumina HiSeq 2000. Amplification of TCR beta CDR3 regions was carried out from RNA transcripts. The first round of RT-PCR for the TCR CDR3 was performed with the HTBI primer set and the Qiagen OneStep RT-PCR kit. The public reads were reanalyzed by TCRdb: fastp trimming at Q25, MiXCR alignment, in-frame beta chains only. Rows are combined by CDR3 protein, so each entry shows the most common genes and DNA. The sample table contains roughly 110,000 distinct CDR3 sequences; only one count was recorded for around a sixth of them. The ten most abundant clones make up about 42% of the sample. Input material: blood. Source of these receptors: a woman in her forties or fifties with Graves' hyperthyroidism.

Ten or more counts support this clonotype. The J gene is TRBJ2-7, the V gene TRBV6-2 or TRBV6-3, with 8 bases aligning to TRBD2. Germline CDR1 reads MNHEY; CDR2 reads SVGEGT. CDR3 length: 14 amino acids. Trimming removed 0 bases from V and 2 bases from J; junction bases left unmatched: 0. Written as DNA, the CDR3 is TGTGCCAGCAGTTACTCGACTAGCGCCTACGAGCAGTACGTC. It specifies CASSYSTSAYEQYV.

The sample holds many counts of this clonotype. The chain uses TRBV7-8 and TRBJ1-5, with D possibly matching TRBD1 (6 bases). The CDR3 covers 16 residues. V lost 2 bases and J 1 base, leaving 12 bases between the germline ends. The germline CDR1 and CDR2 sequences are SGHVS and FQNEAQ. The CDR3 is CASSLMGGPSNQPQHF. The CDR3 bases are TGTGCCAGCAGCTTAATGGGGGGCCCAAGCAATCAGCCCCAGCATTTT.

In the case of this clonotype: A much larger clone lies a single base off, so this may be a read error. CDR3 sequence reads: CASRYRGSGGEQFF. The CDR3 DNA reads as TGTGCCAGCAGGTACCGCGGGAGCGGCGGCGAGCAGTTCTTC. The chain couples TRBV6-2 or TRBV6-3 to TRBJ2-1; 7 positions agree with TRBD2. The CDR3 length is 14 residues. V lost 6 bases, J lost 10 bases, and 12 bases stayed unmatched. Germline CDR1 is MNHEY and CDR2 is SVGEGT.

This clonotype was seen only a few times. The chain uses TRBV28 and TRBJ1-1; a possible D gene is TRBD1 (5 bases). Trimming stripped 6 bases from V and 10 bases from J, with 15 bases between. In germline, CDR1 is MDHEN, CDR2 SYDVKM. The CDR3 is 12 residues long. The CDR3 sequence: CASRTPPQGAFF. As DNA, the CDR3 is TGTGCCAGCAGGACCCCTCCTCAGGGAGCTTTCTTT.

This clonotype was recorded at least ten times. This chain uses TRBV20-1 with TRBJ2-1; 12 bases line up with TRBD2. The V segment lost 2 bases and the J segment 1 base; nucleotides outside the gene matches: 3. This CDR3 contains 16 residues. Germline loops: CDR1 DFQATT, CDR2 SNEGSKA (reference sequence). The CDR3 region is CSARNGLAGSYNEQFF. In nucleotides, the CDR3 is TGCAGTGCTAGAAATGGACTAGCGGGATCCTACAATGAGCAGTTCTTC.

V is TRBV28 and J is TRBJ1-2; the match to TRBD1 covers 7 bases. This CDR3 spans 13 amino acids. V shed 6 bases and J 7 bases; nucleotides not matched to a gene: 8. Germline V gene lookup returns CDR1 MDHEN and CDR2 SYDVKM. In nucleotides, the CDR3 is TGTGCCAGCAGCTATGACAGGGACGGTGGCTACACCTTC. Translating it yields CASSYDRDGGYTF.

This clonotype appeared many times. This chain connects TRBV20-1 to TRBJ2-2; D is unresolved. Trimming took off 3 bases at V and 2 bases at J, with 10 bases between the two ends. This CDR3 has 14 amino acids. The germline V gene encodes CDR1 DFQATT and CDR2 SNEGSKA (reference sequence). Here the CDR3 DNA reads TGCAGTGCTAGTCGGTTCAGTAACACCGGGGAGCTGTTTTTT. It translates to CSASRFSNTGELFF.

This clonotype was detected once. The CDR3 sequence is CASSLGQWLNGYTF. The CDR3 DNA follows: TGTGCCAGCAGCCTGGGACAGTGGCTGAATGGCTACACCTTC. This rearrangement joins TRBV7-3 to TRBJ1-2, with 7 bases identical to TRBD1. V gave up 5 bases and J gave up 6 bases; unmatched junction bases: 9. The CDR3 runs 14 residues. CDR1 SGHTA and CDR2 FQGTGA come from the germline V gene. Full variable domain (rest looked up from reference TRBV7-3 and TRBJ1-2): GAGVSQTPSNKVTEKGKYVELRCDPISGHTALYWYRQSLGQGPEFLIYFQGTGAADDSGLPNDRFFAVRPEGSVSTLKIQRTERGDSAVYLCASSLGQWLNGYTFGSGTRLTVV.

This clonotype was seen many times. This chain links TRBV28 with TRBJ1-6; a weak D match, TRBD1 (6 bases). The CDR3 runs to 14 residues. Germline CDR1 is MDHEN and CDR2 is SYDVKM. V lost 5 bases to trimming and J lost 14 bases, with 19 bases between them. CDR3 protein: CASSPPGGAGALHF. Here the CDR3 DNA reads TGTGCCAGCAGTCCACCTGGGGGGGCAGGGGCCCTCCACTTT.

The chain uses TRBV19 and TRBJ2-7; 10 bases agree with TRBD2. Germline V gives CDR1 LNHDA, CDR2 SQIVND (reference sequence). J gave up 5 bases and V 1 base, and 5 bases lay outside the gene matches. This CDR3 comprises 15 residues. In DNA form, the CDR3 reads TGTGCCAGTAGTATAGGGGCTAGCGGGAGCCACGAGCAGTACTTC. Its protein product is CASSIGASGSHEQYF. The entire variable domain, with the rest obtained from reference TRBV19 and TRBJ2-7, is as follows: DGGITQSPKYLFRKEGQNVTLSCEQNLNHDAMYWYRQDPGQGLRLIYYSQIVNDFQKGDIAEGYSVSREKKESFPLTVTSAQKNPTAFYLCASSIGASGSHEQYFGPGTRLTVT.

This clonotype came up many times. The chain uses TRBV28 and TRBJ2-3, with TRBD2 matching over 9 bases. Germline V gives CDR1 MDHEN, CDR2 SYDVKM. This CDR3 is built from 16 residues. Trimming cost V 5 bases and J 0 bases; bases outside gene matches: 6. CDR3 sequence (DNA): TGTGCCAGCAGTAGCGGAACTAGCGGGAGCACAGATACGCAGTATTTT. It is translated as CASSSGTSGSTDTQYF.

The V call is TRBV20-1, the J call TRBJ2-7; 9 bases line up with TRBD2. V trimming: 5 bases; J trimming: 0 bases; junction bases outside the gene matches: 8. Germline V gene data show CDR1 as DFQATT and CDR2 as SNEGSKA (reference sequence). The CDR3 loop spans 15 amino acids. The CDR3 spells CSAPRAGGNSYEQYF. CDR3 DNA: TGCAGTGCTCCGAGGGCGGGGGGGAACTCCTACGAGCAGTACTTC.

In this sample, this clonotype turned up many times. The chain is built from TRBV6-1 and TRBJ2-2; 8 nucleotides align to TRBD2. CDR3 size: 15 residues. CDR1 is MNHNS, CDR2 SASEGT, per germline. The trim removed 7 bases at V and 4 bases at J, leaving 8 bases unmatched. The CDR3 sequence: CASTHVAGGTGELFF. The CDR3 nucleotides are TGTGCCAGCACCCACGTGGCGGGAGGCACCGGGGAGCTGTTTTTT.

The chain carries TRBV11-1 and TRBJ2-3; 7 bases fit TRBD1. Germline V gene data show CDR1 as SGHAT and CDR2 as FQDESV (reference sequence). V lost 5 bases, J lost 6 bases, and 14 bases stayed unmatched. The length of the CDR3 is 16 residues. The CDR3 coding sequence is TGTGCCAGCAGCAACCGGGACAGCGGCTGGGGCGATACGCAGTATTTT. This sequence encodes CASSNRDSGWGDTQYF.

The V call is TRBV12-3 or TRBV12-4, the J call TRBJ1-5, with 8 bases identical to TRBD1. The CDR3 consists of 15 residues. With V trimmed by 5 bases and J by 5 bases, 8 bases remained unmatched. CDR3 in DNA: TGTGCCAGCAGTCCTACAGCAGGGGGCGATCAGCCCCAGCATTTT. Protein sequence: CASSPTAGGDQPQHF.

The chain recombines TRBV20-1 with TRBJ2-1; 8 positions match TRBD2. The CDR3 extends over 17 amino acids. In germline, CDR1 is DFQATT, CDR2 SNEGSKA (reference sequence). V shed 1 base, J shed 3 bases, and the junction held 11 bases outside the gene matches. The CDR3: CSARADRGSGNYNEQFF. The CDR3 DNA sequence: TGCAGTGCTAGAGCAGATAGGGGTAGCGGGAACTACAATGAGCAGTTCTTC.

There are many counts of this clonotype. The chain recombines TRBV30 with TRBJ2-7; tentatively, D is TRBD1 (5 bases). Germline CDR1 is GTSNPN and CDR2 is SVGIG (reference sequence). The CDR3 length is 12 residues. The V gene lost 0 bases and the J gene lost 5 bases, with 8 bases spanning the gap. The CDR3 sequence is CAWSVGPNEQYF. The DNA of the CDR3 is TGTGCCTGGAGTGTGGGGCCCAACGAGCAGTACTTC. The variable domain in full, with the rest retrieved from reference TRBV30 and TRBJ2-7, is SQTIHQWPATLVQPVGSPLSLECTVEGTSNPNLYWYRQAAGRGLQLLFYSVGIGQISSEVPQNLSASRPQDRQFILSSKKLLLSDSGFYLCAWSVGPNEQYFGPGTRLTVT.

This clonotype has a count of ten or more. The chain has TRBV6-2 or TRBV6-3 and TRBJ1-1; D is ambiguous. Trimming took off 5 bases at V and 5 bases at J, with 6 bases between the two ends. This CDR3 contains 11 residues. CDR1 MNHEY and CDR2 SVGEGT come from the germline V gene. The CDR3 loop is CASSLGTEAFF. The CDR3 DNA is TGTGCCAGCAGTCTGGGGACTGAAGCTTTCTTT.

This clonotype was detected many times. With a much larger clone just one base away, this may be a read error. The genes are TRBV28 and TRBJ1-2; D ambiguous. Trimming shortened V by 2 bases and J by 5 bases, and 6 bases separated the two germline ends. The CDR3 totals 12 residues. From germline, CDR1 is MDHEN and CDR2 SYDVKM. As DNA, the CDR3 is TGTGCCAGCAGTTTAAGGGAGTATGGCTACACCTTC. This codes for CASSLREYGYTF.

The chain couples TRBV11-2 to TRBJ2-1, with a possible D match to TRBD2 (6 bases). The CDR3 extends over 15 amino acids. Germline V gives CDR1 SGHAT, CDR2 FQNNGV. The V gene lost 5 bases and the J gene lost 0 bases, with 11 bases spanning the gap. CDR3 sequence (DNA): TGTGCCAGCAGCAACGGACTACTCTCCTACAATGAGCAGTTCTTC. This encodes CASSNGLLSYNEQFF.

This chain links TRBV30 with TRBJ2-7; D is perhaps TRBD1 (6 bases). V was trimmed by 6 bases and J by 6 bases, leaving 12 bases between them. From germline, CDR1 is GTSNPN and CDR2 SVGIG (reference sequence). This CDR3 contains 11 residues. In nucleotides, the CDR3 is TGTGCCTGTAACAGGGAAGGCGAGCAGTACTTC. Its protein product is CACNREGEQYF.

This clonotype was observed at least ten times. This rearrangement joins TRBV7-3 to TRBJ2-2; 7 bases line up with TRBD1. The J segment lost 0 bases and the V segment lost 1 base, leaving 5 bases of the junction unmatched. The CDR3 is 17 amino acids. CDR1 is SGHTA and CDR2 is FQGTGA in the germline V gene. CDR3 sequence (DNA): TGTGCCAGCAGCTTAAATGGGGGACAGCCGAACACCGGGGAGCTGTTTTTT. Protein: CASSLNGGQPNTGELFF. The entire variable domain, with the rest obtained from reference TRBV7-3 and TRBJ2-2, is as follows: GAGVSQTPSNKVTEKGKYVELRCDPISGHTALYWYRQSLGQGPEFLIYFQGTGAADDSGLPNDRFFAVRPEGSVSTLKIQRTERGDSAVYLCASSLNGGQPNTGELFFGEGSRLTVL.

This clonotype occurred many times. This chain joins TRBV5-1 and TRBJ2-3, with D possibly matching TRBD2 (5 bases). Per germline, CDR1 SGHRS and CDR2 YFSETQ. Deletions cut 1 base from V and 5 bases from J, with 11 bases between. The CDR3 contains 14 residues. CDR3 amino acids: CASSLSTSKDTQYF. CDR3 in DNA: TGCGCCAGCAGCTTGTCTACTAGTAAAGATACGCAGTATTTT.

The table lists this clonotype with many counts. The rearrangement uses TRBV11-2 and TRBJ2-1; D may be TRBD1 or TRBD2 (5 bases each). The CDR3 has 16 amino acids. Germline CDR1 SGHAT, CDR2 FQNNGV. Trimming left V 1 base short and J 3 bases short, with 13 bases between. Here the CDR3 reads CASSLGRGAIYNEQFF. The DNA of the CDR3 is TGTGCCAGCAGCTTAGGCCGAGGGGCCATCTACAATGAGCAGTTCTTC.

This clonotype has a count of ten or more. The V gene is TRBV28, the J gene TRBJ1-5; no definite D call. Germline CDR1 reads MDHEN; CDR2 reads SYDVKM. The length of the CDR3 is 14 residues. V was trimmed by 8 bases and J by 3 bases, leaving 14 bases between them. The CDR3 DNA reads as TGTGCCAGCGGGCGGGGAGGGCTCAATCAGCCCCAGCATTTT. Translation: CASGRGGLNQPQHF. Full variable domain (remainder filled in from reference TRBV28 and TRBJ1-5): DVKVTQSSRYLVKRTGEKVFLECVQDMDHENMFWYRQDPGLGLRLIYFSYDVKMKEKGDIPEGYSVSREKKERFSLILESASTNQTSMYLCASGRGGLNQPQHFGDGTRLSIL.

The V call is TRBV6-1, the J call TRBJ1-6, with TRBD1 as a possible D gene (5 bases). The CDR3 consists of 11 residues. Germline V gives CDR1 MNHNS, CDR2 SASEGT. V gave up 7 bases and J gave up 8 bases, with 6 bases separating them. The DNA for the CDR3 is TGTGCCAGCAAGGGGTATTCACCCCTCCACTTT. It codes for CASKGYSPLHF.

At least ten counts were recorded for this clonotype. CDR3 residues: CASSVVGGPVTDTQYF. The CDR3 nucleotides read TGTGCCAGCAGCGTAGTTGGGGGCCCCGTCACAGATACGCAGTATTTT. The chain combines TRBV9 with TRBJ2-3; D is possibly TRBD1 (6 bases). V lost 0 bases to trimming and J lost 2 bases, with 13 bases between them. Germline-derived CDR1 and CDR2 are SGDLS and YYNGEE. The CDR3 totals 16 residues.

J is TRBJ2-3 and V is TRBV29-1; D gene ambiguous. The CDR3 has 13 residues. V lost 6 bases, J lost 4 bases, and 14 bases lay in between. Germline CDR1 SQVTM, CDR2 ANQGSEA. CDR3 sequence: CSVTLDGPDTQYF. The DNA of the CDR3 is TGCAGCGTCACCCTAGACGGCCCAGATACGCAGTATTTT.

The table lists this clonotype with many counts. The chain has TRBV5-5 and TRBJ2-2, with TRBD1 matching 11 bases. This CDR3 has 15 amino acids. V lost 4 bases to trimming and J lost 5 bases; unmatched junction nucleotides: 4. Germline V lookup: CDR1 SGHKS, CDR2 YYEKEE (reference sequence). The CDR3 is CASSRRDRGTGELFF. CDR3 nucleotides: TGTGCCAGCAGCCGCCGGGACAGGGGGACCGGGGAGCTGTTTTTT.

This clonotype came up many times. CDR3 protein: CSVPSWSGRKQFF. DNA for the CDR3: TGCAGCGTGCCCTCTTGGAGCGGGAGGAAGCAGTTCTTC. V gene TRBV29-1 combines with J gene TRBJ2-1; 9 bases align to TRBD2. Germline V gene lookup returns CDR1 SQVTM and CDR2 ANQGSEA. V lost 6 bases, J lost 11 bases, and 11 bases stayed unmatched. The CDR3 runs 13 residues.

Ten or more counts support this clonotype. The genes are TRBV18 and TRBJ2-2; TRBD2 aligns across 12 bases. CDR1 KGHSH and CDR2 LQKENI come from the germline V gene. With 8 bases clipped from V and 6 bases from J, the junction kept 4 bases outside the gene matches. This CDR3 contains 14 residues. CDR3 loop: CASTGTSGSGELFF. The DNA for the CDR3 is TGTGCCAGCACCGGGACTAGCGGGTCCGGGGAGCTGTTTTTT. Supplemented by reference TRBV18 and TRBJ2-2, the full variable domain reads NAGVMQNPRHLVRRRGQEARLRCSPMKGHSHVYWYRQLPEEGLKFMVYLQKENIIDESGMPKERFSAEFPKEGPSILRIQQVVRGDSAAYFCASTGTSGSGELFFGEGSRLTVL.

This clonotype was recorded many times. The gene calls are TRBV30 and TRBJ1-4; D possibly corresponds to TRBD1 (6 bases). V gave up 2 bases and J gave up 7 bases, with 11 bases separating them. The CDR3 is 13 residues long. The germline V gene has CDR1 GTSNPN and CDR2 SVGIG (reference sequence). The CDR3 nucleotides are TGTGCCTGGAGTAGGGACATGGGTGAAAAACTGTTTTTT. Its translation is CAWSRDMGEKLFF.